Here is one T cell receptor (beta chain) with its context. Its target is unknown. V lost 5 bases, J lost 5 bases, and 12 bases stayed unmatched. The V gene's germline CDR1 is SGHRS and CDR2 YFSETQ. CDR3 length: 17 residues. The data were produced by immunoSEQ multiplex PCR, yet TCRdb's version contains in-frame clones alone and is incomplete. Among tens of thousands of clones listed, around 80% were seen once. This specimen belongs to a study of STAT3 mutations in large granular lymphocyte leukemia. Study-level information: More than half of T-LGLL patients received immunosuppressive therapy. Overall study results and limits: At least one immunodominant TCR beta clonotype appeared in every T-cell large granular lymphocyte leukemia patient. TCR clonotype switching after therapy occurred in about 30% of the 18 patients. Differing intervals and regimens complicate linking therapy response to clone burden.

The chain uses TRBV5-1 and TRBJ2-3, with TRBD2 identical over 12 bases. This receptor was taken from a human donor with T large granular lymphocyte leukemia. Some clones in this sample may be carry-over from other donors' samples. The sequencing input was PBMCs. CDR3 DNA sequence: TGCGCCAGCAGACTGAAACTTCTAGCGGGGGGGTTAGATACGCAGTATTTT. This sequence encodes CASRLKLLAGGLDTQYF.